Listed here are 16 T cell receptor beta chains from one sample, sequenced in a study of blood T cells in healthy people across ages. Sample-barcoded 5' priming and a J-beta primer mix drove a second PCR of roughly 7 to 11 cycles. A single record per CDR3 protein comes from TCRdb applying MiXCR to the 5' RACE reads. There are about 1.1 million distinct CDR3 sequences in the sample; around two fifths occur only once, and about an eighth lies in the top ten. Input material: blood. Source of these receptors: a man aged 18 to 29 in good health.

The chain carries TRBV12-3 or TRBV12-4 and TRBJ2-3; the D gene is possibly TRBD2 (5 bases). V lost 8 bases to trimming and J lost 0 bases, with 15 bases between them. The length of the CDR3 is 15 residues. CDR3: CASVSGDYSTDTQYF. The CDR3 nucleotides read TGTGCCAGCGTCAGCGGAGACTATAGCACAGATACGCAGTATTTT.

This chain links TRBV5-1 with TRBJ2-5; TRBD1 agrees at 9 bases. The CDR3 runs to 15 residues. Germline loops: CDR1 SGHRS, CDR2 YFSETQ. The J segment lost 4 bases and the V segment lost 2 bases, leaving 6 bases of the junction unmatched. In DNA, the CDR3 is TGCGCCAGCAGCTTAACAGGGGGCTTGGGAGAGACCCAGTACTTC. Protein product: CASSLTGGLGETQYF.

The chain couples TRBV7-2 to TRBJ1-5; D gene unclear. CDR1 SGHTA and CDR2 FQGNSA come from the germline V gene. The CDR3 is 14 residues long. V was trimmed by 5 bases and J by 2 bases, leaving 10 bases between them. CDR3 protein: CASSADWGNQPQHF. CDR3 DNA sequence: TGTGCCAGCAGCGCCGATTGGGGCAATCAGCCCCAGCATTTT.

This clonotype was observed a handful of times. The rearrangement links TRBV20-1 to TRBJ2-1; 8 bases fit TRBD2. This CDR3 contains 14 residues. V was clipped by 6 bases and J by 5 bases; unmatched bases: 9. CDR1 DFQATT and CDR2 SNEGSKA come from the germline V gene (reference sequence). The CDR3 here is CSATGLGENNEQFF. In DNA form, the CDR3 reads TGCAGTGCCACGGGACTAGGGGAGAACAATGAGCAGTTCTTC.

This sequence joins TRBV24-1 and TRBJ2-5, with 7 nucleotides matching TRBD1. CDR3 length: 15 residues. The germline V gene encodes CDR1 KGHDR and CDR2 SFDVKD. Losses at the gene ends were 0 bases for V and 11 bases for J; bases not matched to a gene: 11. CDR3 DNA sequence: TGTGCCACCAGTGATTTGCTCGTCTACCGGGACAGTCAGTACTTC. Translating gives CATSDLLVYRDSQYF.

The chain has TRBV30 and TRBJ2-7; D is undetermined. The CDR3 runs 13 residues. Germline loops: CDR1 GTSNPN, CDR2 SVGIG (reference sequence). Trimming shortened V by 3 bases and J by 7 bases, and 16 bases separated the two germline ends. The chain's CDR3 is CAWRGGVYNEQYF. CDR3 nucleotides: TGTGCCTGGAGAGGTGGGGTCTACAATGAGCAGTACTTC.

The chain recombines TRBV6-6 with TRBJ2-5; no reliable D call. V shed 0 bases and J shed 0 bases, with 14 bases lying between them. This CDR3 is 17 amino acids long. Germline assignment: CDR1 MNHNY and CDR2 SVGAGI (reference sequence). As DNA, the CDR3 is TGTGCCAGCAGTTACTCGAACGGCCGATTCGACCAAGAGACCCAGTACTTC. Translated: CASSYSNGRFDQETQYF.

As to this clonotype: One base away lies a much larger clone, so this may be a sequencing read error. V usage is TRBV4-1 and J usage is TRBJ2-3, with D uncertain. The CDR3 is made up of 16 amino acids. V was cut by 1 base and J by 9 bases, with 20 bases left in between. CDR1 MGHRA and CDR2 YSYEKL come from the germline V gene. CDR3 sequence reads: CASSQGVGEGTETQYF. The CDR3 coding sequence is TGCGCCAGCAGCCAAGGGGTCGGTGAAGGTACGGAGACGCAGTATTTT.

The chain joins TRBV12-3 or TRBV12-4 to TRBJ2-4; D is possibly TRBD1 (6 bases). The last part of the DNA fits TRBJ2-5 better; the J call may be wrong. This CDR3 contains 15 residues. The CDR3 reads CASSFEAGVKETQYF. CDR3 nucleotide sequence: TGTGCCAGCAGCTTCGAGGCAGGGGTAAAAGAGACCCAGTACTTC.

This clonotype was counted a few times. This chain's CDR3 is CASSLDAKGGLEAFF. In nucleotides, the CDR3 is TGCGCCAGCAGCTTGGACGCCAAGGGAGGTCTTGAAGCTTTCTTT. This chain uses TRBV5-1 with TRBJ1-1; the D is unclear. The CDR3 length is 15 residues. Deletions cut 0 bases from V and 7 bases from J, with 16 bases between. The germline V gene has CDR1 SGHRS and CDR2 YFSETQ.

This clonotype has more than one count but fewer than ten. This chain uses TRBV20-1 with TRBJ2-3, with 7 nucleotides matching TRBD1. Unmatched junction bases numbered 8, after V lost 5 bases and J lost 6 bases. The CDR3 runs 13 residues. Germline V lookup: CDR1 DFQATT, CDR2 SNEGSKA (reference sequence). The CDR3 region has the DNA TGCAGTGCTCAACAGGGGTCCGGGGATACGCAGTATTTT. Translated: CSAQQGSGDTQYF.

CDR3: CATSDGQTNYGYTF. CDR3 coding DNA: TGTGCCACCAGTGACGGACAGACTAACTATGGCTACACCTTC. This chain connects TRBV24-1 to TRBJ1-2; D is perhaps TRBD1 (6 bases). The length of the CDR3 is 14 residues. Germline loops: CDR1 KGHDR, CDR2 SFDVKD. V was trimmed by 4 bases and J by 0 bases, leaving 8 bases between them.

This clonotype has just a few counts. The CDR3 DNA is TGCGCCAGCAGCTGGGGGACTAGTAGAGATACGCAGTATTTT. Amino acids: CASSWGTSRDTQYF. The chain employs TRBV5-1 and TRBJ2-3, with 8 bases matching TRBD2. This CDR3 comprises 14 residues. Losses at the gene ends were 3 bases for V and 5 bases for J; bases not matched to a gene: 5. From germline, CDR1 is SGHRS and CDR2 YFSETQ.

The J gene is TRBJ1-5, the V gene TRBV12-3 or TRBV12-4, with TRBD1 identical over 11 bases. The CDR3 is 16 amino acids. J gave up 6 bases and V 6 bases, and 10 bases lay outside the gene matches. The CDR3 protein is CASRSAGTGGSQPQHF. DNA for the CDR3: TGTGCCAGCAGAAGTGCCGGGACAGGGGGTTCTCAGCCCCAGCATTTT.

J is TRBJ2-5 and V is TRBV20-1; D ambiguous. The germline gives CDR1 DFQATT, CDR2 SNEGSKA (reference sequence). V was cut by 4 bases and J by 5 bases, with 5 bases left in between. The CDR3 spans 10 residues. The CDR3 here is CSAMGETQYF. The CDR3 nucleotides read TGCAGTGCTATGGGGGAGACCCAGTACTTC.

The chain employs TRBV6-5 and TRBJ1-1; 7 nucleotides agree with TRBD1. The J segment lost 10 bases and the V segment lost 6 bases, leaving 11 bases of the junction unmatched. This CDR3 comprises 13 residues. CDR1 is MNHEY and CDR2 is SVGAGI in the germline V gene. The CDR3 DNA follows: TGTGCCAGCAGCCCCGACAGGGAAAAAGGAGCTTTCTTT. Protein: CASSPDREKGAFF.